The entry below gives a single TCR beta chain sequence along with its context. Its antigen remains unknown. The PCR contained 60 Vbeta and 13 Jbeta primers. Produced via immunoSEQ multiplex PCR; TCRdb's table is partial and in-frame only. The sample contains about 170,000 clones, about 85% of which appear only once. The source of the sample is a study of cytomegalovirus exposure and HLA in healthy donors. Notes on the study in general: Associated with HLA alleles at 0.05 false discovery rate in a later analysis were 15,000 to 20,000 TCR beta sequences.

Sequencing was done on a sample of PBMCs. This TCR derives from a young man in good health and CMV-seropositive.

In DNA, the CDR3 is TGTGCCAGCAGCCGCCGAATAAGGGACTTGGGCACAGATACGCAGTATTTT. It is translated as CASSRRIRDLGTDTQYF. The chain joins TRBV14 to TRBJ2-3; D might be TRBD2 (6 bases). The V gene's germline CDR1 is SGHDN and CDR2 FVKESK. The V end lost 4 bases, the J end lost 1 base, and 18 bases lay between the germline ends. This CDR3 is 17 amino acids long.